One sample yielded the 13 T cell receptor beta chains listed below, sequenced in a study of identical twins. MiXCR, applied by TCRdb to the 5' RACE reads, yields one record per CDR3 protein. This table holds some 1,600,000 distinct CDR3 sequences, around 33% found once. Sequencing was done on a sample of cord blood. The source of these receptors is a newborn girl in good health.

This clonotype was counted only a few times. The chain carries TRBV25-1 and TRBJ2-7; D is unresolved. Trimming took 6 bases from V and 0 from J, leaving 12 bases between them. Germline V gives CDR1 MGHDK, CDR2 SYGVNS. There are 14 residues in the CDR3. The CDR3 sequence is CASSVTDGSYEQYF. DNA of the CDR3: TGTGCCAGCAGCGTTACCGACGGCTCCTACGAGCAGTACTTC.

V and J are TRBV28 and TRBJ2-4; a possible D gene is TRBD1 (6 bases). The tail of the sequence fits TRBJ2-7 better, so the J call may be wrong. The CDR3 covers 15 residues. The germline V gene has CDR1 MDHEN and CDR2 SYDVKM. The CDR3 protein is CASSSTHREWVEQYF. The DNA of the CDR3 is TGTGCCAGCAGTTCGACCCACAGGGAATGGGTCGAGCAGTACTTC.

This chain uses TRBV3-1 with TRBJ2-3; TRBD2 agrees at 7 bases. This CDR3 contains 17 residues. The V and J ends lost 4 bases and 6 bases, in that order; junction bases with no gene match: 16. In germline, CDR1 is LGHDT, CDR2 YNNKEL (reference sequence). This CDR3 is CASSLRSRGESRDTQYF. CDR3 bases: TGTGCCAGCAGCCTCCGGTCACGGGGGGAATCCAGGGATACGCAGTATTTT.

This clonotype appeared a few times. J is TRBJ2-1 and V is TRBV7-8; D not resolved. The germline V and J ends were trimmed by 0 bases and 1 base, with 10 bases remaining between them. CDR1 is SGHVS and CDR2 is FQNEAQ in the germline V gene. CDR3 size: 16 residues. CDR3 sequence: CASSLASERSYNEQFF. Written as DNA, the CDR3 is TGTGCCAGCAGCTTAGCGAGCGAAAGATCCTACAATGAGCAGTTCTTC.

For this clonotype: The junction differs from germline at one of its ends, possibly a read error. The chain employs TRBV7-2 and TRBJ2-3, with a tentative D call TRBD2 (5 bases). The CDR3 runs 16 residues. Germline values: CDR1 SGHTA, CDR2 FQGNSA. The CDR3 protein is CANSLVVRGATDTQYF. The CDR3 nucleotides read TGTGCCAACAGCTTAGTTGTCCGGGGTGCAACAGATACGCAGTATTTT.

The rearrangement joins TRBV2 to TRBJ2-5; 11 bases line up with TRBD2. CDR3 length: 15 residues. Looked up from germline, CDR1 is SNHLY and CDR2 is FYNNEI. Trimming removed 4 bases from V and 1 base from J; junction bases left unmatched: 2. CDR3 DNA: TGTGCCAGCAGTGCCCTAGCGGGGGGCCAAGAGACCCAGTACTTC. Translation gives CASSALAGGQETQYF.

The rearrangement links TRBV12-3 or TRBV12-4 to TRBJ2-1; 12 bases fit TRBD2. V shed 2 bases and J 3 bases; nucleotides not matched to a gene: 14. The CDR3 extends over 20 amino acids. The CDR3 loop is CASSLRGPPGLAGFYNEQFF. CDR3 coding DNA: TGTGCCAGCAGTTTACGAGGGCCCCCTGGACTAGCGGGGTTCTACAATGAGCAGTTCTTC.

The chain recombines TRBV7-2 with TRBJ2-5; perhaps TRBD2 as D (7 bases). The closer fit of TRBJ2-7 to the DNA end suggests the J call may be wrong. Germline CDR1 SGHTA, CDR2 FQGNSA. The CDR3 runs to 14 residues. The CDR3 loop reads CASSLDGGLGEQYF. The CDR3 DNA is TGTGCCAGCAGCTTAGACGGGGGGCTCGGCGAGCAGTACTTC.

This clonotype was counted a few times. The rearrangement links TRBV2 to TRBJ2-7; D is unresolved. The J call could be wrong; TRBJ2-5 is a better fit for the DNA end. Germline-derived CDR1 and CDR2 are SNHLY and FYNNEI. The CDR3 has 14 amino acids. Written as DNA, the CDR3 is TGTGCCAGCAGTGAATGGCAGGTCGGAAAGACCCAGTACTTC. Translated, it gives CASSEWQVGKTQYF.

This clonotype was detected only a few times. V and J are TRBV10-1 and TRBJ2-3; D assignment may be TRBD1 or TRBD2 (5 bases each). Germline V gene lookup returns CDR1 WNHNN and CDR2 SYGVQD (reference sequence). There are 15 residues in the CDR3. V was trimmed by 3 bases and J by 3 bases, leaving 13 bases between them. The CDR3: CASSDRDTGTDTQYF. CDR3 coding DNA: TGCGCCAGCAGTGACCGGGATACAGGTACAGATACGCAGTATTTT.

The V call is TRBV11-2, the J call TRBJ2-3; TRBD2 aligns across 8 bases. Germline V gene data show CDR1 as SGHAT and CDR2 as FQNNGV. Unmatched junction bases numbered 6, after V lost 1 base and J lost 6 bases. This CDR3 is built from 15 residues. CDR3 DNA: TGTGCCAGCAGCTTAGCGGCTAGCGGGCAGGATACGCAGTATTTT. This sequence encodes CASSLAASGQDTQYF.

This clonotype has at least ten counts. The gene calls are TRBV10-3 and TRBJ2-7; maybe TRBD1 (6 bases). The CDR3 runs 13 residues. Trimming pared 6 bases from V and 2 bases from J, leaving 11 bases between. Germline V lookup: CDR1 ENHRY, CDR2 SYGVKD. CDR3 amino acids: CAIRQGHTYEQYF. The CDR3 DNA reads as TGTGCCATCAGGCAGGGACACACCTACGAGCAGTACTTC.

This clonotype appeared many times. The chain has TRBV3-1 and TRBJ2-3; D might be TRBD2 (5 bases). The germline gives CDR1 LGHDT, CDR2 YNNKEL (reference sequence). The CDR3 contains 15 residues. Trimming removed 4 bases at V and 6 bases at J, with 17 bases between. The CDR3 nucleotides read TGTGCCAGCAGCCTTAGGAGTATAGCGAGGGATACGCAGTATTTT. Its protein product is CASSLRSIARDTQYF.